These 32 T cell receptor beta chains were sequenced from one sample in a study of cytomegalovirus exposure and HLA in healthy donors. 60 Vbeta and 13 Jbeta primers were used in PCR. The method was immunoSEQ multiplex PCR; TCRdb's version includes in-frame clones alone and lacks a portion of them. The table has about 62,000 clones, around 87% seen once; the top ten hold 1.4%. Material for sequencing was PBMCs. The receptors derive from a man younger than 35 in good health and CMV-seronegative.

This clone was seen a single time. V and J are TRBV13 and TRBJ2-7, with unresolved D. The CDR3 runs to 13 residues. V lost 4 bases and J 0 bases, leaving 7 bases between the germline ends. Germline CDR1 reads PRHDT; CDR2 reads FYEKMQ (reference sequence). CDR3 region: CASSSPSSYEQYF. The CDR3 coding sequence is TGTGCCAGCAGCTCGCCTAGCTCCTACGAGCAGTACTTC.

This chain uses TRBV11-2 with TRBJ1-5; no clear D gene. The CDR3 spans 17 residues. Trimming pared 0 bases from V and 2 bases from J, leaving 14 bases between. The germline V gene encodes CDR1 SGHAT and CDR2 FQNNGV. The CDR3 nucleotides read TGTGCCAGCAGCTTAGACCCTAATCCCGGAGGCAATCAGCCCCAGCATTTT. Encoded protein: CASSLDPNPGGNQPQHF.

This clone was detected only a few times. This rearrangement joins TRBV4-1 to TRBJ1-4; D is undetermined. In germline, CDR1 is MGHRA, CDR2 YSYEKL. Trimming shortened V by 3 bases and J by 2 bases, and 10 bases separated the two germline ends. The CDR3 is 15 amino acids. CDR3 DNA: TGCGCCAGCAGCCACTTACATCCTACTAATGAAAAACTGTTTTTT. Protein product: CASSHLHPTNEKLFF.

The chain is built from TRBV14 and TRBJ1-6; D remains unclear. Trimming took 4 bases from V and 4 from J, leaving 8 bases between them. The CDR3 covers 14 residues. CDR1 is SGHDN, CDR2 FVKESK, per germline. CDR3 sequence reads: CASSPRSYNSPLHF. The CDR3 DNA reads as TGTGCCAGCAGCCCGAGGAGTTATAATTCACCCCTCCACTTT.

V gene TRBV30 combines with J gene TRBJ1-2; a weak D match, TRBD1 (5 bases). In germline, CDR1 is GTSNPN, CDR2 SVGIG (reference sequence). CDR3 size: 16 residues. The ends were cut back, 2 bases at V and 0 bases at J, with 16 bases in the middle. The CDR3 protein is CAWSLRQGLPNYGYTF. In DNA form, the CDR3 reads TGTGCCTGGAGTCTGAGGCAGGGACTTCCTAACTATGGCTACACCTTC.

The chain couples TRBV18 to TRBJ1-5, with TRBD1 as a possible D gene (5 bases). The germline V gene encodes CDR1 KGHSH and CDR2 LQKENI. The V end was cut by 6 bases, the J end by 2 bases, with 14 bases between. This CDR3 region has 15 residues. DNA of the CDR3: TGTGCCAGCTCCGCCGGGGGAGGGGGCAATCAGCCCCAGCATTTT. Residues: CASSAGGGGNQPQHF.

J is TRBJ2-7 and V is TRBV15, with TRBD1 identical over 7 bases. This CDR3 has 16 amino acids. Germline-derived CDR1 and CDR2 are LNHNV and YYDKDF (reference sequence). The junction had 6 bases not matched to a gene; V was cut back by 0 bases and J by 1 base. This CDR3 is CATSRDRTGESYEQYF. The CDR3 nucleotides are TGTGCCACCAGCAGAGACCGGACAGGCGAATCCTACGAGCAGTACTTC.

This sequence joins TRBV19 and TRBJ2-1; 8 nucleotides agree with TRBD1. Trimming removed 11 bases from V and 10 bases from J; junction bases left unmatched: 13. From germline, CDR1 is LNHDA and CDR2 SQIVND (reference sequence). The CDR3 is made up of 13 amino acids. This CDR3 is CASSLTGVGEQFF. In DNA, the CDR3 is TGTGCCTCCTCCCTGACAGGGGTGGGGGAGCAGTTCTTC.

This clone was seen a handful of times. The rearrangement uses TRBV2 and TRBJ2-1, with 7 bases lining up with TRBD2. Trimming cost V 4 bases and J 2 bases; bases outside gene matches: 11. The CDR3 is 17 amino acids. The germline gives CDR1 SNHLY, CDR2 FYNNEI. The CDR3 sequence: CASSGPNGGGAYNEQFF. Here the CDR3 DNA reads TGTGCCAGCAGTGGTCCGAATGGCGGGGGAGCCTACAATGAGCAGTTCTTC.

This chain connects TRBV4-1 to TRBJ1-2; D ambiguous. Trimming took off 4 bases at V and 4 bases at J, with 16 bases between the two ends. CDR3 size: 15 residues. From germline, CDR1 is MGHRA and CDR2 YSYEKL. Written as DNA, the CDR3 is TGCGCCAGCAGCCCGAGCCCGACTGAGACCTATGGCTACACCTTC. Translated: CASSPSPTETYGYTF.

V gene TRBV5-1 combines with J gene TRBJ1-2; D not certain. CDR1 is SGHRS, CDR2 YFSETQ, per germline. The CDR3 totals 15 residues. V was cut by 0 bases and J by 4 bases, with 13 bases left in between. The CDR3 here is CASSLGGGIPYGYTF. The CDR3 DNA sequence: TGCGCCAGCAGCTTGGGTGGAGGGATTCCCTATGGCTACACCTTC.

This clone was found once. This chain joins TRBV30 and TRBJ1-1; maybe TRBD1 (6 bases). Germline V gives CDR1 GTSNPN, CDR2 SVGIG (reference sequence). V was trimmed by 3 bases and J by 0 bases, leaving 17 bases between them. This CDR3 is built from 16 residues. The DNA for the CDR3 is TGTGCCTGGAGGTCCGGGGGGCTATGGATGAACACTGAAGCTTTCTTT. Translated, it gives CAWRSGGLWMNTEAFF.

The chain carries TRBV7-9 and TRBJ1-1; 11 nucleotides match TRBD1. The germline V gene encodes CDR1 SEHNR and CDR2 FQNEAQ (reference sequence). The V segment lost 4 bases and the J segment 4 bases; nucleotides outside the gene matches: 17. This CDR3 spans 19 amino acids. The CDR3 here is CASSSGQGDNWYFRTEAFF. CDR3 DNA: TGTGCCAGCAGCTCGGGACAGGGGGACAACTGGTATTTTCGCACTGAAGCTTTCTTT.

V gene TRBV2 combines with J gene TRBJ2-6; 7 bases line up with TRBD1. The CDR3 is 15 amino acids. Trimming took 4 bases from V and 5 from J; bases not matched to a gene: 5. Looked up from germline, CDR1 is SNHLY and CDR2 is FYNNEI. In DNA, the CDR3 is TGTGCCAGCAGTGTTGACAGGGAGCGGGCCAACGTCCTGACTTTC. Amino acids: CASSVDRERANVLTF.

This chain joins TRBV18 and TRBJ2-7; D remains unclear. Per germline, CDR1 KGHSH and CDR2 LQKENI. Between the trimmed V and J ends, which lost 3 bases and 4 bases, there was a span of 7 bases. The CDR3 spans 12 residues. The chain's CDR3 is CASSPSLYEQYF. The CDR3 DNA reads TGTGCCAGCTCACCTAGCCTATACGAGCAGTACTTC.

V and J are TRBV7-8 and TRBJ1-2; D is ambiguous. Between the trimmed V and J ends, which lost 0 bases and 5 bases, there was a span of 7 bases. From germline, CDR1 is SGHVS and CDR2 FQNEAQ. The CDR3 is made up of 13 amino acids. The DNA for the CDR3 is TGTGCCAGCAGCTTAGCGAACGGTTATGGCTACACCTTC. Protein sequence: CASSLANGYGYTF. Full variable domain (rest looked up from reference TRBV7-8 and TRBJ1-2): GAGVSQSPRYKVAKRGQDVALRCDPISGHVSLFWYQQALGQGPEFLTYFQNEAQLDKSGLPSDRFFAERPEGSVSTLKIQRTQQEDSAVYLCASSLANGYGYTFGSGTRLTVV.

This clone occurred once. V and J are TRBV9 and TRBJ2-2; TRBD2 matches at 8 bases. Germline V gene sequence: CDR1 SGDLS, CDR2 YYNGEE. Trimming at V came to 5 bases and at J to 3 bases, leaving 3 bases not matched to a gene. CDR3 length equals 14 residues. In DNA form, the CDR3 reads TGTGCCAGCAGAGTACTAGCGGACACCGGGGAGCTGTTTTTT. Residues: CASRVLADTGELFF.

The chain is built from TRBV7-2 and TRBJ2-7; the D gene is possibly TRBD2 (5 bases). Between the trimmed V and J ends, which lost 3 bases and 2 bases, there was a span of 8 bases. CDR1 and CDR2 from the germline V gene are SGHTA and FQGNSA. The CDR3 is made up of 13 amino acids. The CDR3 nucleotides are TGTGCCAGCAGCTTTAGGAGGACCTACGAGCAGTACTTC. Translation gives CASSFRRTYEQYF.

The genes are TRBV28 and TRBJ2-7, with D unclear. V was trimmed by 4 bases and J by 6 bases, leaving 19 bases between them. Germline lookup yields CDR1 MDHEN and CDR2 SYDVKM. There are 15 residues in the CDR3. CDR3 sequence (DNA): TGTGCCAGCAGTTCCGCTACGGAGCTACGCTTCGAGCAGTACTTC. Protein: CASSSATELRFEQYF.

CDR3 sequence: CASSLGQGATDTQYF. The CDR3 region has the DNA TGCGCCAGCAGCCTGGGGCAGGGGGCCACAGATACGCAGTATTTT. This chain links TRBV4-1 with TRBJ2-3; 8 nucleotides agree with TRBD1. Looked up from germline, CDR1 is MGHRA and CDR2 is YSYEKL. This CDR3 comprises 15 residues. V lost 4 bases to trimming and J lost 2 bases; unmatched junction nucleotides: 5.

V gene TRBV9 combines with J gene TRBJ2-3, with 9 bases fitting TRBD1. CDR1 and CDR2 from the germline V gene are SGDLS and YYNGEE. The V and J ends lost 0 bases and 14 bases, in that order; junction bases with no gene match: 7. This CDR3 region has 13 residues. The CDR3 region is CASSVDGTGRWYF. The CDR3 nucleotides read TGTGCCAGCAGCGTAGACGGGACAGGGCGTTGGTATTTT.

The J gene is TRBJ1-5, the V gene TRBV28; 9 bases are shared with TRBD1. This CDR3 has 16 residues. The germline gives CDR1 MDHEN, CDR2 SYDVKM. Losses at the gene ends were 3 bases for V and 4 bases for J; bases not matched to a gene: 7. The CDR3 region has the DNA TGTGCCAGCAGTTTTCTTAGGACAGGGGCGAATCAGCCCCAGCATTTT. Protein sequence: CASSFLRTGANQPQHF. Looking up the rest from reference TRBV28 and TRBJ1-5 gives the full variable domain: DVKVTQSSRYLVKRTGEKVFLECVQDMDHENMFWYRQDPGLGLRLIYFSYDVKMKEKGDIPEGYSVSREKKERFSLILESASTNQTSMYLCASSFLRTGANQPQHFGDGTRLSIL.

This chain uses TRBV5-4 with TRBJ2-7, with D possibly being TRBD2 (7 bases). The CDR3 spans 15 residues. CDR1 is SGHNT, CDR2 YYREEE, per germline (reference sequence). V was pared by 0 bases and J by 5 bases, with 15 bases between. The DNA for the CDR3 is TGTGCCAGCAGCTTGGGTGGGGGGGCCCTCAACGAGCAGTACTTC. Protein: CASSLGGGALNEQYF. The full variable domain, in which reference TRBV5-4 and TRBJ2-7 provide the parts outside the CDR3, is ETGVTQSPTHLIKTRGQQVTLRCSSQSGHNTVSWYQQALGQGPQFIFQYYREEENGRGNFPPRFSGLQFPNYSSELNVNALELDDSALYLCASSLGGGALNEQYFGPGTRLTVT.

The chain recombines TRBV6-5 with TRBJ1-4, with D possibly matching TRBD1 (6 bases). Germline loops: CDR1 MNHEY, CDR2 SVGAGI. Trimming removed 0 bases from V and 6 bases from J, with 8 bases in between. The CDR3 is 14 residues long. The CDR3 is CASSYSGGYEKLFF. CDR3 DNA: TGTGCCAGCAGTTACTCTGGGGGCTATGAAAAACTGTTTTTT.

J is TRBJ1-3 and V is TRBV7-3; D is ambiguous. V was clipped by 3 bases and J by 3 bases, with 6 bases between them. CDR1 and CDR2 (germline): SGHTA, FQGTGA. The CDR3 extends over 13 amino acids. The CDR3 sequence is CASSLPGGNTIYF. CDR3 in DNA: TGTGCCAGCAGCTTGCCAGGTGGAAACACCATATATTTT.

The chain recombines TRBV4-1 with TRBJ1-2; maybe TRBD1 (5 bases). This CDR3 has 17 residues. Trimming shortened V by 0 bases and J by 5 bases, and 19 bases separated the two germline ends. Germline assignment: CDR1 MGHRA and CDR2 YSYEKL. Here the CDR3 DNA reads TGCGCCAGCAGCCAAGAAACCTTCGAAGGGGCGGGATATGGCTACACCTTC. Translation: CASSQETFEGAGYGYTF.

The rearrangement joins TRBV5-1 to TRBJ2-1, with TRBD1 as a possible D gene (7 bases). V was pared by 5 bases and J by 5 bases, with 14 bases between. Germline V gene data show CDR1 as SGHRS and CDR2 as YFSETQ. The CDR3 is 14 amino acids. The CDR3 here is CASSQGGVDNEQFF. The CDR3 region has the DNA TGCGCCAGCAGTCAGGGGGGCGTGGACAATGAGCAGTTCTTC.

The rearrangement links TRBV5-1 to TRBJ2-5; D not resolved. The CDR3 sequence is 14 residues long. Trimming stripped 4 bases from V and 5 bases from J, with 15 bases between. Germline values: CDR1 SGHRS, CDR2 YFSETQ. This CDR3 reads CASSPASIGETQYF. The CDR3 nucleotides read TGCGCCAGCAGCCCCGCCTCGATCGGGGAGACCCAGTACTTC. The full variable domain, its missing parts supplied by reference TRBV5-1 and TRBJ2-5, is KAGVTQTPRYLIKTRGQQVTLSCSPISGHRSVSWYQQTPGQGLQFLFEYFSETQRNKGNFPGRFSGRQFSNSRSEMNVSTLELGDSALYLCASSPASIGETQYFGPGTRLLVL.

The rearrangement links TRBV7-8 to TRBJ2-7, with 15 bases identical to TRBD2. The junction had 8 bases not matched to a gene; V was cut back by 1 base and J by 4 bases. The V gene's germline CDR1 is SGHVS and CDR2 FQNEAQ. The CDR3 is 18 amino acids. CDR3 in DNA: TGTGCCAGCAGCTTAGGAGGACTAGCGGGGGGGCCCTTTTACGAGCAGTACTTC. Translated, it gives CASSLGGLAGGPFYEQYF.

This clone appeared a single time. V usage is TRBV11-2 and J usage is TRBJ2-4; weak D call: TRBD1 (5 bases). Trimming cost V 1 base and J 9 bases, with 13 bases left between them. Per the germline V gene, CDR1 is SGHAT and CDR2 is FQNNGV. The CDR3 is 14 residues long. The CDR3 bases are TGTGCCAGCAGCTTAGGACAGACCGGCAGCATTCAGTACTTC. It specifies CASSLGQTGSIQYF.

The chain carries TRBV10-3 and TRBJ1-5, with 8 bases that match TRBD1. This CDR3 is built from 13 residues. V trimming: 6 bases; J trimming: 5 bases; junction bases outside the gene matches: 3. The germline V gene has CDR1 ENHRY and CDR2 SYGVKD. CDR3 nucleotides: TGTGCCATCAGCTCAGGGGGCGATCAGCCCCAGCATTTT. This gives the protein CAISSGGDQPQHF.

The chain has TRBV5-1 and TRBJ2-1, with 7 nucleotides matching TRBD1. CDR3 length: 16 residues. The V segment lost 4 bases and the J segment 4 bases; nucleotides outside the gene matches: 11. Germline V gene lookup returns CDR1 SGHRS and CDR2 YFSETQ. The DNA for the CDR3 is TGCGCCAGCAGCCCTATCACCGGGACAGTATACAATGAGCAGTTCTTC. Residues: CASSPITGTVYNEQFF.